This T cell receptor beta chain comes out of a study of EBV T-cell therapy then PD-1 blockade in nasopharyngeal carcinoma. Repertoires were generated with immunoSEQ multiplex PCR, while TCRdb's copy carries only in-frame clones and drops some. The table lists around 20,000 clones, about 81% of them singletons, with approximately 31% in the top ten. Turning to this clone: Its antigen remains unidentified.

The time point denotes: 266 days after commencement of treatment, after nivolumab therapy. Treatment of the sample: AdE1-LMPpoly-expanded autologous EBV-specific T-cell therapy followed by anti-PD-1 nivolumab. CDR3 length: 15 amino acids. CDR1 is MNHEY, CDR2 SMNVEV, per germline (reference sequence). The V gene lost 3 bases and the J gene lost 1 base, with 10 bases spanning the gap. The specimen comprised CD8+ T cells from blood, sampled at roughly day 250 from a patient whose treatment included autologous EBV-specific T cells and nivolumab. The chain combines TRBV27 with TRBJ2-1; D uncertain. This clonotype originated in a man aged 35 to 55 with nasopharyngeal carcinoma. The chain's CDR3 is CASSFGRASYNEQFF. The CDR3 nucleotides read TGTGCCAGCAGTTTTGGTAGAGCGTCCTACAATGAGCAGTTCTTC.